The subject of this entry is one TCR beta chain. Its target is not known. This record comes from a study of cytomegalovirus exposure and HLA in healthy donors. At the level of the study: The study placed approximately 78% of its roughly 430 genotyped donors in the Caucasian-associated ancestry cluster.

Whole-study findings and limits: TCR beta sequences reportedly predicted the HLA-A and HLA-B alleles of most subjects accurately.

Germline V CDR1 and CDR2: SGHNT, YYREEE (reference sequence). The length of the CDR3 is 14 residues. Trimming removed 3 bases at V and 5 bases at J, with 14 bases between. PCR involved 60 Vbeta and 13 Jbeta primers. Libraries were prepared by immunoSEQ multiplex PCR; TCRdb keeps only in-frame clonotypes and omits some of them. The sample lists over 150,000 clones; about three quarters were seen once. This receptor was taken from a man younger than 30 in good health and CMV-seronegative. What was sequenced was PBMCs. This sequence joins TRBV5-4 and TRBJ2-5, with D perhaps matching TRBD2 (6 bases). In DNA form, the CDR3 reads TGTGCCAGCAGCTATCAGGTCCGGGAGGAGACCCAGTACTTC. It codes for CASSYQVREETQYF.